Sequencing of this T cell receptor beta chain was carried out in a study of blood T cell repertoires in COVID-19. The wider study: Samples taken during acute and convalescent COVID-19 were collected in the United States, Italy and Spain. The cDNA or gDNA used as material had been derived from T cells, B-cell-depleted T cells, or PBMCs.

Patients in Seattle were enrolled during active infection, then followed longitudinally. Libraries were prepared by immunoSEQ multiplex PCR; TCRdb keeps only in-frame clonotypes and omits some of them. The table shows some 200,000 clones, with approximately 87% occurring only once. Sequencing input: peripheral blood. The receptor's source is a woman between 70 and 85 years old with COVID-19, enrolled during active disease.

CDR3 nucleotide sequence: TGTGCCAGCTCTATCGGGGGAGGCCCCCACGAGCAGTACTTC. Translating it yields CASSIGGGPHEQYF. This rearrangement joins TRBV18 to TRBJ2-7; D may be TRBD2 (6 bases). This CDR3 has 14 residues. Germline V gene sequence: CDR1 KGHSH, CDR2 LQKENI. Trimming cost V 6 bases and J 5 bases, with 17 bases left between them.